Following are 29 T cell receptor beta chains from one sample sequenced in a study of blood T cells in healthy people across ages. Next came a second PCR, run for about 6 to 12 cycles, which used a sample-barcoded 5' primer along with a J-beta primer mix. TCRdb recomputed calls from the 5' RACE reads with MiXCR, one row per CDR3 protein. The repertoire consists of hundreds of thousands of distinct CDR3 sequences, with roughly 64% occurring once and the leading ten covering around 22%. The specimen was blood. The receptors here all came from a man in his thirties or forties in good health.

The chain couples TRBV5-1 to TRBJ1-1; D gene uncertain. The CDR3 spans 15 residues. V lost 1 base, J lost 4 bases, and 14 bases lay in between. In germline, CDR1 is SGHRS, CDR2 YFSETQ. CDR3 nucleotides: TGCGCCAGCAGCTTGCGGGGATTGGGAGGCACTGAAGCTTTCTTT. It encodes CASSLRGLGGTEAFF.

The chain couples TRBV18 to TRBJ1-2, with TRBD1 matching 7 bases. Germline V gene lookup returns CDR1 KGHSH and CDR2 LQKENI. The CDR3 is 15 amino acids. The trim removed 2 bases at V and 5 bases at J, leaving 8 bases unmatched. CDR3 loop: CASSPASGQPYGYTF. The CDR3 DNA is TGTGCCAGCTCACCAGCGTCGGGACAGCCGTATGGCTACACCTTC.

This CDR3 is CASSYSGAAHQETQYF. The DNA for the CDR3 is TGTGCCAGCAGTTACTCGGGGGCGGCCCACCAAGAGACCCAGTACTTC. The rearrangement uses TRBV6-6 and TRBJ2-5; D may be TRBD1 (6 bases). Germline V gene lookup returns CDR1 MNHNY and CDR2 SVGAGI (reference sequence). The CDR3 runs to 16 residues. Trimming shortened V by 0 bases and J by 0 bases, and 11 bases separated the two germline ends.

This clonotype was seen a few times. The V gene is TRBV20-1, the J gene TRBJ1-5; D unclear. The CDR3 loop spans 12 amino acids. Germline V gives CDR1 DFQATT, CDR2 SNEGSKA (reference sequence). Trimming pared 6 bases from V and 7 bases from J, leaving 13 bases between. The CDR3 DNA is TGCAGTGCCGCTCGCGGGGAACAGCCCCAGCATTTT. Protein: CSAARGEQPQHF.

The V call is TRBV29-1, the J call TRBJ2-5; no reliable D call. V was shortened by 1 base and J by 1 base, with 7 bases between the two germline ends. This CDR3 has 13 amino acids. From germline, CDR1 is SQVTM and CDR2 ANQGSEA. CDR3 sequence: CSVEVELQETQYF. The DNA for the CDR3 is TGCAGCGTTGAAGTCGAGCTCCAAGAGACCCAGTACTTC.

This clonotype appeared a few times. The genes are TRBV12-3 or TRBV12-4 and TRBJ1-1; D possibly corresponds to TRBD1 (6 bases). Deletions cut 5 bases from V and 0 bases from J, with 10 bases between. The CDR3 loop spans 14 amino acids. CDR3 residues: CASSPQGMNTEAFF. The CDR3 DNA follows: TGTGCCAGCAGTCCTCAGGGGATGAACACTGAAGCTTTCTTT.

This clonotype was counted between two and nine times. The chain links TRBV20-1 to TRBJ2-6; D not resolved. CDR3 length equals 15 residues. CDR1 and CDR2 from the germline V gene are DFQATT and SNEGSKA (reference sequence). The ends were cut back, 3 bases at V and 2 bases at J, with 11 bases in the middle. The CDR3 region has the DNA TGCAGTGCTAGGGGTCGCCAAACTGGGGCCAACGTCCTGACTTTC. Protein product: CSARGRQTGANVLTF.

This rearrangement joins TRBV6-6 to TRBJ2-7; 8 nucleotides line up with TRBD1. Trimming at V came to 10 bases and at J to 2 bases, leaving 10 bases not matched to a gene. CDR3 length equals 14 residues. The germline V gene encodes CDR1 MNHNY and CDR2 SVGAGI (reference sequence). The CDR3: CATKPGQDPYEQYF. The CDR3 nucleotides read TGTGCCACCAAACCGGGACAGGACCCCTACGAGCAGTACTTC.

This chain connects TRBV2 to TRBJ2-7; D not resolved. Germline values: CDR1 SNHLY, CDR2 FYNNEI. The CDR3 covers 12 residues. Trimming left V 3 bases short and J 3 bases short, with 6 bases between. CDR3 protein: CASSELDYEQYF. In nucleotides, the CDR3 is TGTGCCAGCAGTGAGTTAGACTACGAGCAGTACTTC. The entire variable domain, with the rest obtained from reference TRBV2 and TRBJ2-7, is as follows: EPEVTQTPSHQVTQMGQEVILRCVPISNHLYFYWYRQILGQKVEFLVSFYNNEISEKSEIFDDQFSVERPDGSNFTLKIRSTKLEDSAMYFCASSELDYEQYFGPGTRLTVT.

About this clonotype: Relative to the germline gene, one junction end is altered; a read error may explain this. The V call is TRBV27, the J call TRBJ2-3; D remains unclear. The germline V gene encodes CDR1 MNHEY and CDR2 SMNVEV (reference sequence). The CDR3 covers 13 residues. The DNA of the CDR3 is TGTGGCAGCAAAAATCAGATCACAGATACGCAGTATTTT. This encodes CGSKNQITDTQYF.

This chain links TRBV3-1 with TRBJ2-5, with D maybe TRBD2 (5 bases). CDR1 and CDR2 from the germline V gene are LGHDT and YNNKEL (reference sequence). V was shortened by 0 bases and J by 1 base, with 15 bases between the two germline ends. This CDR3 is built from 17 residues. The CDR3 nucleotides are TGTGCCAGCAGCCAAGAGAGGTGGGGAGCGGCCCAAGAGACCCAGTACTTC. Encoded protein: CASSQERWGAAQETQYF.

This rearrangement joins TRBV7-2 to TRBJ2-5; D possibly uses TRBD1 or TRBD2 (5 bases each). CDR1 and CDR2 from the germline V gene are SGHTA and FQGNSA. This CDR3 region has 15 residues. V was cut by 5 bases and J by 5 bases, with 18 bases left in between. CDR3: CASSQHMGVGETQYF. DNA of the CDR3: TGTGCCAGCAGCCAACATATGGGGGTGGGGGAGACCCAGTACTTC.

This clonotype was counted only a few times. V is TRBV4-3 and J is TRBJ2-7; 13 bases are a match to TRBD2. V lost 1 base to trimming and J lost 6 bases; unmatched junction nucleotides: 0. The CDR3 sequence is 14 residues long. In germline, CDR1 is LGHNA, CDR2 YSLEER. The CDR3 region has the DNA TGCGCCAGCAGCCAAGGACTAGCGGGAGGCGAGCAGTACTTC. This translates into CASSQGLAGGEQYF.

This rearrangement joins TRBV6-5 to TRBJ2-1, with TRBD2 identical over 9 bases. Looked up from germline, CDR1 is MNHEY and CDR2 is SVGAGI. V lost 2 bases, J lost 6 bases, and 5 bases stayed unmatched. CDR3 length equals 15 residues. CDR3 nucleotides: TGTGCCAGCAGTTACGGCGGGGGGGCCTCCAATGAGCAGTTCTTC. This translates into CASSYGGGASNEQFF.

The genes are TRBV25-1 and TRBJ1-6, with 9 bases that match TRBD1. Per the germline V gene, CDR1 is MGHDK and CDR2 is SYGVNS. This CDR3 spans 12 amino acids. J gave up 10 bases and V 6 bases, and 1 base lay outside the gene matches. The chain's CDR3 is CASRDRGSPLHF. CDR3 bases: TGTGCCAGCAGGGACAGGGGATCACCCCTCCACTTT.

The chain joins TRBV9 to TRBJ2-1; D is ambiguous. V lost 1 base, J lost 0 bases, and 5 bases lay in between. Germline assignment: CDR1 SGDLS and CDR2 YYNGEE. The CDR3 loop spans 14 amino acids. The CDR3 sequence is CASSVKNSYNEQFF. The DNA of the CDR3 is TGTGCCAGCAGCGTAAAGAACTCCTACAATGAGCAGTTCTTC.

The chain combines TRBV5-1 with TRBJ1-2; possible D gene TRBD1, 5 bases. Trimming removed 6 bases at V and 6 bases at J, with 18 bases between. This CDR3 comprises 14 residues. CDR1 is SGHRS and CDR2 is YFSETQ in the germline V gene. Here the CDR3 DNA reads TGCGCCAGCATCCGGACCGAGGGCAGGGATGGCTACACCTTC. It specifies CASIRTEGRDGYTF.

The chain recombines TRBV6-5 with TRBJ1-6; D remains ambiguous. CDR1 is MNHEY, CDR2 SVGAGI, per germline. With 10 bases removed from V and 3 bases from J, the gap between germline ends came to 4 bases. CDR3 size: 11 residues. The CDR3 is CATGYNSPLHF. For the CDR3, the DNA is TGTGCCACCGGCTATAATTCACCCCTCCACTTT.

The rearrangement uses TRBV7-3 and TRBJ2-1, with D unclear. The CDR3 spans 15 residues. Germline loops: CDR1 SGHTA, CDR2 FQGTGA. V lost 2 bases and J lost 4, with 12 bases in between. The CDR3 DNA sequence: TGTGCCAGCAGCTTACAGTCACAAGGTTACAATGAGCAGTTCTTC. Protein: CASSLQSQGYNEQFF. Combining the CDR3 with reference TRBV7-3 and TRBJ2-1 gives the whole variable domain GAGVSQTPSNKVTEKGKYVELRCDPISGHTALYWYRQSLGQGPEFLIYFQGTGAADDSGLPNDRFFAVRPEGSVSTLKIQRTERGDSAVYLCASSLQSQGYNEQFFGPGTRLTVL.

V usage is TRBV6-5 and J usage is TRBJ2-1; the D gene is possibly TRBD1 (5 bases). Germline lookup yields CDR1 MNHEY and CDR2 SVGAGI. The CDR3 is 14 amino acids. Trimming stripped 8 bases from V and 3 bases from J, with 14 bases between. CDR3 bases: TGTGCCAGCTCAAGGGGCCCGGGCTACAATGAGCAGTTCTTC. Amino acids: CASSRGPGYNEQFF.

The chain is built from TRBV7-9 and TRBJ2-3; 12 bases fit TRBD2. Germline CDR1 reads SEHNR; CDR2 reads FQNEAQ (reference sequence). The CDR3 has 15 residues. V trimming: 5 bases; J trimming: 8 bases; junction bases outside the gene matches: 8. The CDR3 DNA follows: TGTGCCAGCAGCCCCCGACTAGCGGGGGAGCGTACGCAGTATTTT. It specifies CASSPRLAGERTQYF.

This chain connects TRBV14 to TRBJ1-6; possible D gene TRBD1, 6 bases. There are 16 residues in the CDR3. The V and J ends lost 1 base and 6 bases respectively, with 13 bases between them. Germline V CDR1 and CDR2: SGHDN, FVKESK. As DNA, the CDR3 is TGTGCCAGCAGCCAAGTCGCAGGGGCGATTAATTCACCCCTCCACTTT. Translating gives CASSQVAGAINSPLHF.

This clonotype was seen a single time. Possible read error: a much larger clone is one base away. J is TRBJ2-4 and V is TRBV9; a possible D gene is TRBD1 (5 bases). Trimming took 6 bases from V and 13 from J, leaving 20 bases between them. This CDR3 comprises 13 residues. Germline CDR1 is SGDLS and CDR2 is YYNGEE. This CDR3 is CASIAGHKTRQYF. The DNA for the CDR3 is TGTGCCAGCATTGCAGGGCACAAAACGAGGCAGTACTTC.

The chain has TRBV5-5 and TRBJ2-3; no reliable D call. Germline-derived CDR1 and CDR2 are SGHKS and YYEKEE (reference sequence). V gave up 1 base and J gave up 6 bases, with 18 bases separating them. The CDR3 totals 16 residues. The CDR3, as DNA: TGTGCCAGCAGCTTGAGGGCAGCCCTAGGCGCGGATACGCAGTATTTT. Translation gives CASSLRAALGADTQYF.

This clonotype was recorded a few times. The chain combines TRBV5-1 with TRBJ2-1, with 7 bases that match TRBD1. CDR3 length equals 14 residues. CDR1 SGHRS and CDR2 YFSETQ come from the germline V gene. Trimming took 0 bases from V and 6 from J; bases not matched to a gene: 3. The CDR3 nucleotides read TGCGCCAGCAGCTTGGGGACAGGAGGCAATGAGCAGTTCTTC. It is translated as CASSLGTGGNEQFF.

This rearrangement joins TRBV5-1 to TRBJ2-7, with 7 bases that match TRBD1. The CDR3 spans 15 residues. Looked up from germline, CDR1 is SGHRS and CDR2 is YFSETQ. The V gene end was trimmed by 4 bases and the J gene end by 6 bases; junction bases not matched to a gene: 13. CDR3 nucleotides: TGCGCCAGCAGCCCAAGACAGGGTTGGGTGGGCGAGCAGTACTTC. Amino acid sequence: CASSPRQGWVGEQYF.

This rearrangement joins TRBV20-1 to TRBJ1-2; 9 bases fit TRBD1. The trim removed 0 bases at V and 8 bases at J, leaving 13 bases unmatched. The CDR3 is made up of 16 amino acids. Germline V lookup: CDR1 DFQATT, CDR2 SNEGSKA (reference sequence). The CDR3 DNA is TGCAGTGCTAGAGATCCCTCCGGGACAGGGTTATACGGCTACACCTTC. This codes for CSARDPSGTGLYGYTF.

This chain joins TRBV30 and TRBJ1-1, with D possibly matching TRBD1 (5 bases). V lost 1 base to trimming and J lost 6 bases, with 9 bases between them. The CDR3 extends over 12 amino acids. The germline CDR1 and CDR2 sequences are GTSNPN and SVGIG (reference sequence). CDR3 in DNA: TGTGCCTGGAGTGAGGGGAAATCTGAAGCTTTCTTT. Translation gives CAWSEGKSEAFF. The full variable domain, with the rest looked up from reference TRBV30 and TRBJ1-1, is SQTIHQWPATLVQPVGSPLSLECTVEGTSNPNLYWYRQAAGRGLQLLFYSVGIGQISSEVPQNLSASRPQDRQFILSSKKLLLSDSGFYLCAWSEGKSEAFFGQGTRLTVV.

The chain links TRBV6-5 to TRBJ1-1, with D unclear. The CDR3 is made up of 13 amino acids. The V gene lost 5 bases and the J gene lost 2 bases, with 9 bases spanning the gap. CDR1 MNHEY and CDR2 SVGAGI come from the germline V gene. CDR3 nucleotides: TGTGCCAGCAGTGACCATACAAACACTGAAGCTTTCTTT. Amino acids: CASSDHTNTEAFF.